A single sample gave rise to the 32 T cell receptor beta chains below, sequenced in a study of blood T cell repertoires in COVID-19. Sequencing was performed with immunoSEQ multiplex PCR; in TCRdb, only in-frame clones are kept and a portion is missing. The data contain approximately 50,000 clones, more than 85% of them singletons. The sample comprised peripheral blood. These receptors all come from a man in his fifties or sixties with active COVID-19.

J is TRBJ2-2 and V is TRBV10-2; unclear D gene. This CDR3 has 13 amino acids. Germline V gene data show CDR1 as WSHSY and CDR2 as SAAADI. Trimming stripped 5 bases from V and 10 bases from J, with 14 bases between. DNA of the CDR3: TGCGCCAGCAGTAGTTTTAGTAGTGTGGAGCTGTTTTTT. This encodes CASSSFSSVELFF.

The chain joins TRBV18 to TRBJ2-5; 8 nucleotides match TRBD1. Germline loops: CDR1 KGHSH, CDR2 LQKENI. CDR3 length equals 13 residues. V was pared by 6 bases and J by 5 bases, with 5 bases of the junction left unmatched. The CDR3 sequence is CASSRGPGETQYF. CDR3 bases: TGTGCCAGCTCCAGGGGGCCGGGGGAGACCCAGTACTTC.

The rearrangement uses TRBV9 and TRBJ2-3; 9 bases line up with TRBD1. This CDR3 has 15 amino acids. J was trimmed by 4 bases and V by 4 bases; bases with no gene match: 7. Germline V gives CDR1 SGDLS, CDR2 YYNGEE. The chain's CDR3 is CASSSGQGSADTQYF. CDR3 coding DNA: TGTGCCAGCAGCTCCGGACAGGGGAGCGCAGATACGCAGTATTTT.

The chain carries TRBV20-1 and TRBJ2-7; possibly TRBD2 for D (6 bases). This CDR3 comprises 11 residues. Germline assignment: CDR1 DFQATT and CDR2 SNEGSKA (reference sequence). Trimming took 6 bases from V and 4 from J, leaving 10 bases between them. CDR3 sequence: CSAGGEYEQYF. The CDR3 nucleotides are TGCAGTGCGGGAGGCGAGTACGAGCAGTACTTC.

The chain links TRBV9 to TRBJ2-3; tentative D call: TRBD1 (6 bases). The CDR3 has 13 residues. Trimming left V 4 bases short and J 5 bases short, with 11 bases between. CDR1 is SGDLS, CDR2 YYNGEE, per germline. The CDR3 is CASSMDRVDTQYF. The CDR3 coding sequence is TGTGCCAGCAGCATGGACAGAGTAGATACGCAGTATTTT.

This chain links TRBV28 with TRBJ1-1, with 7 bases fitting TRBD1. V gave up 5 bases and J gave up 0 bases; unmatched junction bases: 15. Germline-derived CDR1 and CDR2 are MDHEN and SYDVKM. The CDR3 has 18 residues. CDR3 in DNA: TGTGCCAGCAGTCTCCCGAGATGGGACAGACTCATGAACACTGAAGCTTTCTTT. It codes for CASSLPRWDRLMNTEAFF. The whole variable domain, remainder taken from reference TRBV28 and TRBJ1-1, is DVKVTQSSRYLVKRTGEKVFLECVQDMDHENMFWYRQDPGLGLRLIYFSYDVKMKEKGDIPEGYSVSREKKERFSLILESASTNQTSMYLCASSLPRWDRLMNTEAFFGQGTRLTVV.

CDR3 in amino acids: CASGSGGGTEAFF. CDR3 nucleotide sequence: TGTGCTAGTGGTTCGGGGGGAGGCACTGAAGCTTTCTTT. This chain uses TRBV12-5 with TRBJ1-1; the D gene is possibly TRBD1 (5 bases). With 4 bases removed from V and 4 bases from J, the gap between germline ends came to 10 bases. This CDR3 is 13 amino acids long. Germline loops: CDR1 LGHNT, CDR2 FRNRAP.

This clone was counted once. The CDR3 nucleotides read TGTGCCAGCAGTTCCCTAAGGGGGAGCTTGCACAGAGCTTTCTTT. This encodes CASSSLRGSLHRAFF. This chain uses TRBV6-2 or TRBV6-3 with TRBJ1-1; D is possibly TRBD1 (6 bases). The CDR3 loop spans 15 amino acids. V was clipped by 4 bases and J by 10 bases, with 22 bases between them. Germline V CDR1 and CDR2: MNHEY, SVGEGT.

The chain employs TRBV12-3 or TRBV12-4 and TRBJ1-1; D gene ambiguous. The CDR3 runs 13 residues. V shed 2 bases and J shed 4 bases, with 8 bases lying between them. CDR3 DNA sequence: TGTGCCAGCAGTTTATCCGGTAGCACTGAAGCTTTCTTT. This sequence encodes CASSLSGSTEAFF.

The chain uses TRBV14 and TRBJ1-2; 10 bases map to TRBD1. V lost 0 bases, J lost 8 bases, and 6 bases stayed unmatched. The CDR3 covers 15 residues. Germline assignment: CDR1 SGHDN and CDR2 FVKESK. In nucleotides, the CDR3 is TGTGCCAGCAGCCAAGAGACAGGGGGCCGTGGAGGCTACACCTTC. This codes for CASSQETGGRGGYTF.

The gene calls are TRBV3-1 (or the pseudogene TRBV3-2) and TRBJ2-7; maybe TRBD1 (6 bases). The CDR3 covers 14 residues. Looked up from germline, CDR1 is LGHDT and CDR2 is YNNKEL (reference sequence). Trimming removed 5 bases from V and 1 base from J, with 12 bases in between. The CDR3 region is CASSTRQASYEQYF. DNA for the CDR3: TGTGCCAGCAGCACCCGACAGGCGTCCTACGAGCAGTACTTC.

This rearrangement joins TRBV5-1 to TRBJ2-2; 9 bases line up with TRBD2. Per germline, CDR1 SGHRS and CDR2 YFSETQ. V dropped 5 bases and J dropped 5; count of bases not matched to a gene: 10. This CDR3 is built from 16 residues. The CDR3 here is CASSKSSSGATGELFF. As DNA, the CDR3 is TGCGCCAGCAGTAAATCGTCTAGCGGGGCAACCGGGGAGCTGTTTTTT.

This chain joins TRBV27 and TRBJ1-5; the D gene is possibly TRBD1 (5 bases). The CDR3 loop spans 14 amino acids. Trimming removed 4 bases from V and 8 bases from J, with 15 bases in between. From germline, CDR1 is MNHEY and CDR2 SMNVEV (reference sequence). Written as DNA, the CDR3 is TGTGCCAGCAGTTGGGCAAGGGGATTGGAGCCCCAGCATTTT. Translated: CASSWARGLEPQHF.

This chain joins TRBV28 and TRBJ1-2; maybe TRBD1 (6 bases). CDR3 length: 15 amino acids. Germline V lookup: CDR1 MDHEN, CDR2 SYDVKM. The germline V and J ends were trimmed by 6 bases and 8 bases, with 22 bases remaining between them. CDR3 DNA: TGTGCCAGCAGATTACCTCTGGGGGCGTCGGGGGGCTACACCTTC. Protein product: CASRLPLGASGGYTF.

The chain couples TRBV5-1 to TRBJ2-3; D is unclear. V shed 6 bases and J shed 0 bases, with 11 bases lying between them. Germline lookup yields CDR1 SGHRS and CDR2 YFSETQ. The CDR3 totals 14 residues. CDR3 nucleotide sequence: TGCGCCAGCACCGGGTCGGCGAGCACAGATACGCAGTATTTT. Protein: CASTGSASTDTQYF. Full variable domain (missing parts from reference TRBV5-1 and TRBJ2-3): KAGVTQTPRYLIKTRGQQVTLSCSPISGHRSVSWYQQTPGQGLQFLFEYFSETQRNKGNFPGRFSGRQFSNSRSEMNVSTLELGDSALYLCASTGSASTDTQYFGPGTRLTVL.

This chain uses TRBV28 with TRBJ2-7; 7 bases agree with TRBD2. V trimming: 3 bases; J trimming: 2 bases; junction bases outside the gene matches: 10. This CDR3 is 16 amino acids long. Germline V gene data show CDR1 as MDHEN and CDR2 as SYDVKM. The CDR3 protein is CASSLGGSRHTYEQYF. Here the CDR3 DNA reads TGTGCCAGCAGTTTGGGGGGGTCGCGCCACACCTACGAGCAGTACTTC.

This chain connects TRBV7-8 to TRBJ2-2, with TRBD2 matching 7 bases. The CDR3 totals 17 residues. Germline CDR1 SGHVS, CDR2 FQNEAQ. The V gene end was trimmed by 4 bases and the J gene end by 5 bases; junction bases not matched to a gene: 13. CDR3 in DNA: TGTGCCAGCAGCTCGAATCGGGGGGAGGGCATAACCGGGGAGCTGTTTTTT. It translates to CASSSNRGEGITGELFF.

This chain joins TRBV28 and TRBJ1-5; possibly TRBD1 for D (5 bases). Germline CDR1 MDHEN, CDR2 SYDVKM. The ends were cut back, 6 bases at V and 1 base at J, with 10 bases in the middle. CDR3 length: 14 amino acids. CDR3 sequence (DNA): TGTGCCAGCAGCCCGGGGGGGAGCAATCAGCCCCAGCATTTT. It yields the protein CASSPGGSNQPQHF.

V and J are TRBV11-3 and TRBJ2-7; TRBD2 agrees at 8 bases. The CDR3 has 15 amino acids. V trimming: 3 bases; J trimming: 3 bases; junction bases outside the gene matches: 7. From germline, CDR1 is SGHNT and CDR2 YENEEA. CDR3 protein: CASSLSGSKDYEQYF. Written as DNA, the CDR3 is TGTGCCAGCAGCTTGAGCGGGAGTAAGGACTACGAGCAGTACTTC.

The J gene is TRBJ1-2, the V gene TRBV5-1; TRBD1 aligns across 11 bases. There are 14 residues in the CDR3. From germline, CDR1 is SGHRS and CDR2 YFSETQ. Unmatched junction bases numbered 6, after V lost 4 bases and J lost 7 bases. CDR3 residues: CASSAGQGAFGYTF. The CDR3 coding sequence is TGCGCCAGCAGCGCCGGACAGGGGGCGTTTGGCTACACCTTC. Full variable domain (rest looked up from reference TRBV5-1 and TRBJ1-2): KAGVTQTPRYLIKTRGQQVTLSCSPISGHRSVSWYQQTPGQGLQFLFEYFSETQRNKGNFPGRFSGRQFSNSRSEMNVSTLELGDSALYLCASSAGQGAFGYTFGSGTRLTVV.

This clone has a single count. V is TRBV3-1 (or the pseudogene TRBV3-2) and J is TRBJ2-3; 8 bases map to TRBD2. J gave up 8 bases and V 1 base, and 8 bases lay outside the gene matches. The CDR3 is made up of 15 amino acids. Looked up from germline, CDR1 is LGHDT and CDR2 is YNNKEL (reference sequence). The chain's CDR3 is CASSQGDRGGGTQYF. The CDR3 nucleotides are TGTGCCAGCAGCCAAGGGGATCGGGGGGGCGGTACGCAGTATTTT.

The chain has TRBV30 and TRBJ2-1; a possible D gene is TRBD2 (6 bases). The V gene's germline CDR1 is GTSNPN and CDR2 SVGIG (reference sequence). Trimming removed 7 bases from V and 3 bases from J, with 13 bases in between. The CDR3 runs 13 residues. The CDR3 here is CASPSAHYNEQFF. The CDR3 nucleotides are TGTGCCTCCCCTAGCGCGCACTACAATGAGCAGTTCTTC. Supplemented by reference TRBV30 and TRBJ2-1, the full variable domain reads SQTIHQWPATLVQPVGSPLSLECTVEGTSNPNLYWYRQAAGRGLQLLFYSVGIGQISSEVPQNLSASRPQDRQFILSSKKLLLSDSGFYLCASPSAHYNEQFFGPGTRLTVL.

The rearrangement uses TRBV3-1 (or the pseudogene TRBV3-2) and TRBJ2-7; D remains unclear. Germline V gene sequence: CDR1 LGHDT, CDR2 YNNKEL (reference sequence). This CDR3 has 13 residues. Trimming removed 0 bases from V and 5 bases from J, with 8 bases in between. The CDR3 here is CASSQDVSNEQYF. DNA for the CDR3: TGTGCCAGCAGCCAAGATGTGTCCAACGAGCAGTACTTC.

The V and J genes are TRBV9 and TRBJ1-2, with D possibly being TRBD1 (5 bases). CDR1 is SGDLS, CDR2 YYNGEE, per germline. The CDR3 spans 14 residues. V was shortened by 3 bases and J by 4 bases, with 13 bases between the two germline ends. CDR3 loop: CASSATAFGYGYTF. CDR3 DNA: TGTGCCAGCAGCGCGACAGCCTTCGGCTATGGCTACACCTTC.

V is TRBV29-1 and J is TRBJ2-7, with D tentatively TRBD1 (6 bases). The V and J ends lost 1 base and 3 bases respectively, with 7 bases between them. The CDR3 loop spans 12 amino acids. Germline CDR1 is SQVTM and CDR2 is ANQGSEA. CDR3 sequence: CSVEVDSYEQYF. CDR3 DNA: TGCAGCGTTGAAGTGGACAGCTACGAGCAGTACTTC.

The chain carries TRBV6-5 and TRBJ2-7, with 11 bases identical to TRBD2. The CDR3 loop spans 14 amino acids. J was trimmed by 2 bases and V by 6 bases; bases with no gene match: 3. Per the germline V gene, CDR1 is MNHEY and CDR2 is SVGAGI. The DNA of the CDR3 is TGTGCCAGCAGACCACTAGCGGGGGCCTACGAGCAGTACTTC. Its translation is CASRPLAGAYEQYF.

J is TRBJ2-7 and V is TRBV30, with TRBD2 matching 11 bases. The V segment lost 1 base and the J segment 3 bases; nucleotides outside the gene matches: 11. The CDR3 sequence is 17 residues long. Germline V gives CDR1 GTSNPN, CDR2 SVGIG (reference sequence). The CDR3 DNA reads TGTGCCTGGAGTGGGCAAGGAACTAGCGGGAGTAGCTACGAGCAGTACTTC. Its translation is CAWSGQGTSGSSYEQYF.

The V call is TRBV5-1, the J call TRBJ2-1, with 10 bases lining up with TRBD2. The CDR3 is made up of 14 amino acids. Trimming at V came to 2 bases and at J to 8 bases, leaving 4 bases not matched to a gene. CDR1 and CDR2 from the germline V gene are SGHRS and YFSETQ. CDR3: CASSLLAGNDEQFF. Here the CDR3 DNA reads TGCGCCAGCAGCTTACTAGCGGGAAATGATGAGCAGTTCTTC.

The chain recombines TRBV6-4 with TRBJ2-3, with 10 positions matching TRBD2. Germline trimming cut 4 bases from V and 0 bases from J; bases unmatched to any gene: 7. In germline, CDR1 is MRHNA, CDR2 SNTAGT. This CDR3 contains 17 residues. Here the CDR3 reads CASSVDAAGGSTDTQYF. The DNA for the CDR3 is TGTGCCAGCAGTGTTGATGCAGCGGGAGGGAGCACAGATACGCAGTATTTT.

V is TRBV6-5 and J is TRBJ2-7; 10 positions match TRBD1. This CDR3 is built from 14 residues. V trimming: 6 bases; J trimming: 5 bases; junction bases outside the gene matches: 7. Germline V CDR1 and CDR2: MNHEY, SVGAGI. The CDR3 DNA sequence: TGTGCCAGCAGATCGGGACAGGGGACGGACGAGCAGTACTTC. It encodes CASRSGQGTDEQYF.

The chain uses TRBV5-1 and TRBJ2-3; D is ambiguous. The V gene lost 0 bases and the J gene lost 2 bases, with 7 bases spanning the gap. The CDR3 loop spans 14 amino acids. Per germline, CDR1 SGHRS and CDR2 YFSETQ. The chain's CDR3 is CASSLGPFTDTQYF. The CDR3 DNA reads TGCGCCAGCAGCTTGGGGCCTTTCACAGATACGCAGTATTTT.

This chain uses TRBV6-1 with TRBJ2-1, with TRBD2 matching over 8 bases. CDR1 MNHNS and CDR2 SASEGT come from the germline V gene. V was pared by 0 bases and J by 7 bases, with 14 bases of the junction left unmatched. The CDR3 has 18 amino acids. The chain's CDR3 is CASSEAGLAFSVGNEQFF. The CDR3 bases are TGTGCCAGCAGTGAAGCAGGACTAGCCTTCAGCGTGGGGAATGAGCAGTTCTTC.